This paragraph covers one TCR beta chain sequence. The antigen is not known. This specimen belongs to a study of PD-1 blockade in classical Hodgkin lymphoma. Notes on the study in general: CD8+ TCR diversity did not rise significantly by C4D1, unlike CD4+. Why the repertoires differ is still unclear, perhaps disease activity or prior therapy.

Each patient experienced a relapse that followed autologous stem cell transplantation, and brentuximab vedotin exposure varied. Some clones are missing from TCRdb's copy, which holds only in-frame ones; the method was immunoSEQ multiplex PCR. The table has about 150,000 clones, around four fifths seen once. The receptor was derived from a human donor with classical Hodgkin lymphoma. The input for sequencing was peripheral blood mononuclear cells (PBMCs), taken before the second cycle of nivolumab.

DNA for the CDR3: TGTGCCAGCACCGCGGGGGGGATCACTAATGAAAAACTGTTTTTT. Encoded protein: CASTAGGITNEKLFF. The genes are TRBV11-1 and TRBJ1-4; maybe TRBD1 (5 bases). Between the trimmed V and J ends, which lost 7 bases and 2 bases, there was a span of 14 bases. This CDR3 region has 15 residues. Germline-derived CDR1 and CDR2 are SGHAT and FQDESV (reference sequence).